Listed below are T cell receptor beta chains from one sample, sequenced in a study of shared T cell receptors in the human thymus. This table comes from immunoSEQ multiplex PCR, and its TCRdb copy is limited to in-frame clones, with some not included. Among about 660,000 clones, more than 70% were seen once, and the ten largest hold about 0.0094%. The same data also went into a second study, on human thymus T cells.

The sample consisted of thymocytes. The receptor source for this set is a boy younger than two with a congenital heart defect. Each CDR3 is given with its conserved first and last residue.

V: TRBV7-2; J: TRBJ1-5; CDR3: CASSLGKSGDLPNQPQHF
V: TRBV5-4; J: TRBJ2-1; CDR3: CASSPPSGGTYNEQFF
V: TRBV7-2; J: TRBJ1-6; CDR3: CASSSRGVSESPLHF
V: TRBV30; J: TRBJ1-2; CDR3: CAWIMDRDGNGYTF
V: TRBV5-1; J: TRBJ2-1; CDR3: CASSLEQSSYNEQFF
V: TRBV20-1; J: TRBJ2-5; CDR3: CSAPNQETQYF
V: TRBV7-2; J: TRBJ1-2; CDR3: CASSKINTRGANYGYTF
V: TRBV2; J: TRBJ1-4; CDR3: CASDREGVESNEKLFF
V: TRBV14; J: TRBJ2-1; CDR3: CASSRRGSSGGSSSYNEQFF
V: TRBV28; J: TRBJ1-4; CDR3: CASENRRRGLTTVGNEKLFF
V: TRBV27; J: TRBJ1-6; CDR3: CASRFGQGSDSPLHF
V: TRBV5-1; J: TRBJ1-3; CDR3: CASRSTGADSGNTIYF
V: TRBV4-3; J: TRBJ2-1; CDR3: CASSQESPLWGVYNEQFF
V: TRBV15; J: NA; CDR3: CATSTGTADYEQYF
V: TRBV11-3; J: TRBJ2-6; CDR3: CASSRTSGANVLTF
V: TRBV5-1; J: TRBJ2-7; CDR3: CASSGTSDSYEQYF
V: TRBV21-1; J: TRBJ2-7; CDR3: CASSRVVGAGGLAHEQYF
V: TRBV15; J: TRBJ1-5; CDR3: CATSAPDGQAKSDQPQHF
V: TRBV27; J: TRBJ1-5; CDR3: CASSLSGQGAHQPQHF
V: TRBV2; J: TRBJ2-7; CDR3: CASAPYEQYF
V: TRBV18; J: TRBJ2-7; CDR3: CASSPVAGGRLGLYEQYF
V: TRBV19; J: TRBJ2-5; CDR3: CATRTGSQETQYF
V: TRBV25-1; J: TRBJ2-7; CDR3: CATGDARNEQYF
V: TRBV7-2; J: TRBJ2-7; CDR3: CASSEGGQTTYEQYF
V: TRBV9; J: TRBJ1-4; CDR3: CASSPPSFEPTNEKLFF
V: TRBV5-1; J: TRBJ2-7; CDR3: CASSGDGGPTYEQYF
V: TRBV30; J: TRBJ1-1; CDR3: CAWSPDRALANTEAFF
V: TRBV7-9; J: TRBJ2-1; CDR3: CASSSVSLDRNEQFF
V: TRBV10-3; J: TRBJ1-2; CDR3: CATSDSYGYTF
V: TRBV15; J: TRBJ2-1; CDR3: CATSRDPSYNEQFF
V: TRBV5-1; J: NA; CDR3: CASSLAQRAYEQYF
V: TRBV6-5; J: TRBJ1-1; CDR3: CASSYAQESNEAFF
V: TRBV5-1; J: TRBJ1-1; CDR3: CASMAGTGGVGGEAFF
V: TRBV28; J: TRBJ2-7; CDR3: CASSPRLGYWDEQYF
V: TRBV10-2; J: TRBJ1-1; CDR3: CASRETGMNTEAFF
V: TRBV4-3; J: TRBJ2-7; CDR3: CASSQVMSQSDRASYEQYF
V: TRBV28; J: TRBJ1-5; CDR3: CASSPVGQQMDQPQHF
V: TRBV18; J: TRBJ2-1; CDR3: CASSPPGHSRGEQFF
V: TRBV10-3; J: TRBJ2-7; CDR3: CATDRTSGRGEQYF
V: TRBV7-2; J: TRBJ1-1; CDR3: CASSLGSGNTEAFF
V: TRBV30; J: TRBJ2-1; CDR3: CAWRSRGQAPLSSYNEQFF
V: TRBV28; J: TRBJ2-7; CDR3: CASSLIPTDRIRTRKQYF